This TCR beta chain appears in the sequencing data of a study of T cell changes during pregnancy in multiple sclerosis. Germline V gene data show CDR1 as SGHNT and CDR2 as YENEEA. The CDR3 consists of 13 residues. V lost 4 bases, J lost 3 bases, and 0 bases stayed unmatched. This table comes from immunoSEQ multiplex PCR, and its TCRdb copy is limited to in-frame clones, with some not included. The sample yields fewer than 70,000 clones, over 80% seen once. V usage is TRBV11-3 and J usage is TRBJ2-1, with 7 bases matching TRBD1. This TCR came from a female donor in good health, enrolled as a control in a pregnancy study. The material was peripheral blood, obtained in the second trimester of pregnancy. The CDR3 sequence is CASSWDSYNEQFF. In nucleotides, the CDR3 is TGTGCCAGCAGCTGGGACAGCTACAATGAGCAGTTCTTC.